This T cell receptor (beta chain) originates from a study of beta chain features in type 1 diabetes (dated by TCRdb to the late 2010s). Looking at the study overall: No differences in mean age, gender distribution, total cell number or subset yield were found between patients and healthy donors. In the study, recently diagnosed type 1 diabetes patients and matched healthy donors were compared on the TCRB repertoires of their sorted circulating CD4+ T cell subsets. Whereas all 30 or so donors provided naive and central memory subsets, regulatory and stem cell-like memory subsets were isolated from just 8 patients and roughly eight healthy donors. A total of roughly 100 million sorted cells were examined across all samples, and RNA yield correlated strongly with the number of cells per subset. Broader findings and caveats from the paper: Shorter templates might be favored by PCR, yet because patient and control samples were amplified and corrected together, any such skew would affect both groups equally. Only small numbers of individuals were included in the HLA sub-analyses, which left unresolved whether HLA type had any influence on TCRB rearrangement. A moderate but significant shortening of TCRB CDR3 length was observed in type 1 diabetes patients in all four CD4+ subsets. Naive, central memory and regulatory TCRB repertoires appeared more similar among patients than among healthy donors. Patients with type 1 diabetes made fewer insertions and deleted more nucleotides at VDJ recombination sites, implying thymic rearrangement abnormalities. Because cDNA was sequenced instead of genomic DNA, activated cells with high expression could be over-represented, although the groups did not differ in activation or CD3 levels.

This clone was counted only a few times. Its antigen specificity is not known. Per-nucleotide qualities are absent, and no much larger clonotype sits a single base away. Based on the germline V gene, the CDR1 and CDR2 sequences are SGHTA and FQGNSA. V trim: 4 bases; J trim: 6 bases; unmatched bases: 4. The CDR3 sequence holds 14 residues, the cysteine and phenylalanine included. The read is trimmed to its CDR3 DNA, 42 bases read in frame from base 1. From each donor, a single peripheral blood sample of about 110 mL on average was drawn into heparinised tubes. A BD FACSAria II was used to sort naive, central memory, regulatory and stem cell-like memory CD4+ T cells with a panel that included CD45RO, CCR7, CD25, CD127, CD95 and CD27. Every sorted population had a purity above 95%. PBMCs were separated immediately by Lymphoprep density gradient centrifugation and were stained directly, without being cultured. So that batch effects would be minimized, each experiment stained and sorted samples in pairs, pairing one healthy donor with one patient.

The High Capacity cDNA Reverse Transcription Kit was used to reverse transcribe all of the isolated RNA, meaning that expressed TCRB transcripts were what got sequenced. Naive, central memory and regulatory T cell samples underwent deep immunoSEQ sequencing, averaging around 4 million total reads per sample. After sorted cells were lysed in RLT buffer, RNA was extracted with DNase-treated RNeasy Micro or Mini kits, with the choice depending on cell number. To prevent cross-contamination, every cell subset was processed on its own, while patient and healthy donor samples were processed together. TCRB sequences were amplified from cDNA with the immunoSEQ multiplex PCR, producing 87-bp fragments spanning the CDR3 region. Sequencing of the amplicons was done on the Illumina HiSeq platform. Processing in the source paper ran as follows. PCR bias was corrected computationally using synthetic template baselines, and reads within Hamming distance 2 were collapsed, with unmergeable singletons discarded. By aligning reads against IMGT, V, D and J genes, CDR3 length, and insertions or deletions at six rearrangement sites were assigned. Within each subset, clonotype counts were normalized to sorted cell number, after which true diversity and Gini coefficients were computed with the tcR R package. The overlap coefficient, calculated on TCRB nucleotide sequences, was used to quantify repertoire sharing. TCRdb re-hosts the immuneACCESS table, in-frame sequences only. Its copies lack some clones; in the studies checked, an unresolved V gene accounts for under half of them, and the cause for the rest is not known. V, J and clone size are those of that table, while D and trimming were read from the DNA. In this sample the table shows about 160,000 clones, roughly 8% of which occur a single time. Together, the top ten hold over 0.5% of the sample.

This receptor was identified in a woman aged 18-29 years with type 1 diabetes. Sequencing was done on a sample of central memory CD4+ T cells from blood. In this chain, TRBV7-2 is recombined with TRBJ1-4; 8 central nucleotides agree with TRBD1. The CDR3 here reads CASSSDRVDEKLFF. The DNA sequence is given as TGTGCCAGCAGCTCGGACAGGGTAGATGAAAAACTGTTTTTT.